This T cell receptor (beta chain) was profiled in a study of CD8 T cells in Susac syndrome. A quantity of about 0.5 to 1 ug RNA underwent reverse transcription using random hexamers. One entry per CDR3 protein results from TCRdb running MiXCR on the immunoSEQ multiplex PCR reads. This sample has around 130,000 distinct CDR3 sequences; around 91% occur once, and the top ten carry about 0.23%. The CDR3 covers 14 residues. Germline V gives CDR1 SGHNT, CDR2 YYREEE (reference sequence). With 0 bases removed from V and 8 bases from J, the gap between germline ends came to 12 bases. Sequencing used CD8+ T cells from PBMCs. This TCR was recovered from a human donor with multiple sclerosis. The J gene is TRBJ2-1, the V gene TRBV5-4; maybe TRBD1 (7 bases). The CDR3 loop is CASSLDDRDYEQFF. In DNA form, the CDR3 reads TGTGCCAGCAGCTTGGATGACAGGGACTATGAGCAGTTCTTC.